This entry lists 13 T cell receptor beta chains sequenced from one sample in a study of beta chain features in type 1 diabetes. Study conclusions and caveats: Patients with Type 1 diabetes showed moderately but significantly shorter TCRB CDR3s in all four CD4+ subsets.

Of the isolated RNA, all was reverse transcribed, and so the sequenced material was expressed TCRB transcripts. Profiling relied on immunoSEQ multiplex PCR, and the TCRdb table lists in-frame clones only, not all of them. The profile covers 680,000 or so clones, with around 15% appearing a single time and 0.022% taken by the ten largest. Their target antigens are unknown. Specimen: naive CD4+ T cells from blood. The receptors derive from a man aged 18 to 29 with type 1 diabetes.

A few counts support this clone. The chain recombines TRBV6-5 with TRBJ1-3, with unresolved D. Germline CDR1 is MNHEY and CDR2 is SVGAGI. The CDR3 spans 14 residues. V gave up 5 bases and J gave up 0 bases, with 8 bases separating them. This CDR3 reads CASSRLSSGNTIYF. In DNA, the CDR3 is TGTGCCAGCAGTCGGCTGAGCTCTGGAAACACCATATATTTT.

This chain connects TRBV30 to TRBJ2-5, with D perhaps given as TRBD1 or TRBD2 (6 bases each). Between the trimmed V and J ends, which lost 5 bases and 5 bases, there was a span of 18 bases. Germline V CDR1 and CDR2: GTSNPN, SVGIG (reference sequence). The CDR3 extends over 14 amino acids. CDR3 amino acids: CAWALRGPRETQYF. CDR3 DNA: TGTGCCTGGGCACTCCGGGGGCCGCGGGAGACCCAGTACTTC.

This clone has more than one count but fewer than ten. The chain carries TRBV7-2 and TRBJ1-3; D call uncertain. V lost 5 bases to trimming and J lost 0 bases, with 14 bases between them. The CDR3 is made up of 16 amino acids. Germline CDR1 reads SGHTA; CDR2 reads FQGNSA. CDR3 residues: CASSPRTAGSGNTIYF. CDR3 in DNA: TGTGCCAGCAGCCCAAGGACGGCCGGCTCTGGAAACACCATATATTTT.

J is TRBJ1-3 and V is TRBV30; no clear D gene. Germline loops: CDR1 GTSNPN, CDR2 SVGIG (reference sequence). V lost 3 bases and J lost 2, with 8 bases in between. The CDR3 contains 13 residues. Written as DNA, the CDR3 is TGTGCCTGGAGGTCCCCGGCTGGAAACACCATATATTTT. The encoded protein is CAWRSPAGNTIYF.

The rearrangement joins TRBV10-1 to TRBJ2-5; weak D call: TRBD1 (5 bases). V gave up 1 base and J gave up 5 bases, with 14 bases separating them. The CDR3 contains 15 residues. Per germline, CDR1 WNHNN and CDR2 SYGVQD (reference sequence). CDR3 DNA: TGCGCCAGCAGTGAGTTCCAGGGTTGGGCTGAGACCCAGTACTTC. Encoded protein: CASSEFQGWAETQYF.

The rearrangement links TRBV28 to TRBJ1-5, with D uncertain. V was clipped by 8 bases and J by 5 bases, with 13 bases between them. This CDR3 has 13 amino acids. Germline CDR1 reads MDHEN; CDR2 reads SYDVKM. DNA for the CDR3: TGTGCCAGCCACTCCACGATCTATCAGCCCCAGCATTTT. Its translation is CASHSTIYQPQHF.

The sample holds a few counts of this clone. The J gene is TRBJ1-2, the V gene TRBV7-2; possible D gene TRBD1, 5 bases. Trimming pared 5 bases from V and 3 bases from J, leaving 13 bases between. The CDR3 length is 14 residues. Germline V gives CDR1 SGHTA, CDR2 FQGNSA. CDR3 coding DNA: TGTGCCAGCAGCCAGACACGGGACGACTATGGCTACACCTTC. Protein: CASSQTRDDYGYTF.

This clone was counted a few times. The gene calls are TRBV7-2 and TRBJ2-7; TRBD1 or TRBD2 may be the D gene (5 bases each). This CDR3 has 13 residues. V dropped 1 base and J dropped 13 bases, with 17 bases sitting between them. CDR1 is SGHTA, CDR2 FQGNSA, per germline. This CDR3 is CASSLGDLDLRYF. CDR3 bases: TGTGCCAGCAGCTTAGGGGACCTCGACCTACGTTACTTC.

Details on this clone: This may be a read error, as it is one base from a much larger clone. Other DNA sequences in the same sample also yield this CDR3. The CDR3 nucleotides read TGTGCCTGGGGTGGGGATAGCAATCAGCCCCAGCATTTT. Translating gives CAWGGDSNQPQHF. The chain carries TRBV30 and TRBJ1-5, with unresolved D. Germline CDR1 reads GTSNPN; CDR2 reads SVGIG (reference sequence). CDR3 length: 13 residues. Between the trimmed V and J ends, which lost 5 bases and 0 bases, there was a span of 8 bases.

The chain couples TRBV7-6 to TRBJ1-3; D uncertain. Trimming stripped 5 bases from V and 2 bases from J, with 7 bases between. Per the germline V gene, CDR1 is SGHVS and CDR2 is FNYEAQ. The CDR3 length is 13 residues. In DNA, the CDR3 is TGTGCCAGCAGCCCGGAGGCTGGAAACACCATATATTTT. Its translation: CASSPEAGNTIYF.

The table lists this clone with a few counts. The CDR3 spells CASSPGSSYGYTF. CDR3 nucleotides: TGTGCCAGCAGCCCGGGATCGAGCTATGGCTACACCTTC. The gene calls are TRBV14 and TRBJ1-2; no firm D call. Looked up from germline, CDR1 is SGHDN and CDR2 is FVKESK. V was pared by 4 bases and J by 4 bases, with 10 bases between. The CDR3 runs to 13 residues.

There are a few counts of this clone. The chain employs TRBV2 and TRBJ2-1; the D gene is possibly TRBD2 (6 bases). V was trimmed by 4 bases and J by 8 bases, leaving 12 bases between them. Germline CDR1 is SNHLY and CDR2 is FYNNEI. The CDR3 contains 13 residues. The CDR3 region has the DNA TGTGCCAGCAGTGGCCTAGCGAGTGATGAGCAGTTCTTC. It codes for CASSGLASDEQFF.

The chain is built from TRBV5-1 and TRBJ2-5, with a weak D call TRBD2 (5 bases). Germline loops: CDR1 SGHRS, CDR2 YFSETQ. The CDR3 is made up of 13 amino acids. The ends were cut back, 0 bases at V and 9 bases at J, with 12 bases in the middle. As DNA, the CDR3 is TGCGCCAGCAGCTTGGAAGCGGTTCGGCCCCAGTACTTC. Amino acid sequence: CASSLEAVRPQYF.